This TCR beta chain was recorded in a study of blood T cells in healthy people across ages. The use of a sample-barcoded 5' primer and a J-beta primer mix characterized a second PCR of roughly 6 to 11 cycles. TCRdb reanalysed the 5' RACE reads using MiXCR and keeps one entry per CDR3 protein. The profile shows around 1,000,000 distinct CDR3 sequences, 20% to 25% of them singletons. This clonotype was found a few times. Total RNA was extracted at no less than 5 micrograms per sample. A further study also used this sample, focusing on T cells of mothers and their children. Turning to that study: Each mother gave over 9.5 million TCR beta CDR3 reads; each child, approximately 3 million.

The sequence was collected from a girl aged 2 to 10 in good health. Input material: blood.

CDR3 in amino acids: CASSRTANTEAFF. The CDR3 DNA sequence: TGCGCCAGCAGCCGCACAGCGAACACTGAAGCTTTCTTT. The gene calls are TRBV4-3 and TRBJ1-1; D is uncertain. V was clipped by 4 bases and J by 1 base, with 7 bases between them. The CDR3 has 13 amino acids. Germline assignment: CDR1 LGHNA and CDR2 YSLEER.